Following are 6 T cell receptor beta chains from one sample sequenced in a study of chronic HIV infection and antiretroviral therapy. TCRdb re-derived calls from the 5' RACE reads in MiXCR, one entry per CDR3 protein. This sample has about 38,000 distinct CDR3 sequences, with 7.5% to 9% found just once. Input material: peripheral blood. Every receptor here comes from an adult who had HIV and had not received antiretroviral therapy, or was an uninfected healthy control (not recorded which).

This clonotype was recorded a few times. The rearrangement links TRBV29-1 to TRBJ1-5; D unclear. This CDR3 region has 10 residues. V was trimmed by 4 bases and J by 7 bases, leaving 5 bases between them. Looked up from germline, CDR1 is SQVTM and CDR2 is ANQGSEA. The CDR3 sequence is CSVAGQPQHF. CDR3 nucleotide sequence: TGCAGCGTTGCTGGCCAGCCCCAGCATTTT.

The CDR3 region has the DNA TGTGCCAGCAGTTTGCCCTTGTTTGGCTACGAGCAGTACTTC. This translates into CASSLPLFGYEQYF. The chain recombines TRBV28 with TRBJ2-7; D not certain. This CDR3 comprises 14 residues. Trimming cost V 3 bases and J 3 bases, with 12 bases left between them. CDR1 and CDR2 (germline): MDHEN, SYDVKM.

This chain joins TRBV7-2 and TRBJ2-2; the D is unclear. This CDR3 comprises 12 residues. The V and J ends lost 3 bases and 8 bases respectively, with 7 bases between them. Germline CDR1 SGHTA, CDR2 FQGNSA. CDR3: CASSFLGGELFF. CDR3 coding DNA: TGTGCCAGCAGCTTCCTGGGGGGGGAGCTGTTTTTT. Using reference TRBV7-2 and TRBJ2-2 for the parts outside the CDR3, the full variable domain is GAGVSQSPSNKVTEKGKDVELRCDPISGHTALYWYRQSLGQGLEFLIYFQGNSAPDKSGLPSDRFSAERTGGSVSTLTIQRTQQEDSAVYLCASSFLGGELFFGEGSRLTVL.

This clonotype was recorded at least ten times. V usage is TRBV3-1 and J usage is TRBJ2-1; 14 bases fit TRBD2. The length of the CDR3 is 18 residues. V lost 6 bases and J lost 6; bases outside the gene matches: 13. Germline V gives CDR1 LGHDT, CDR2 YNNKEL (reference sequence). The CDR3 DNA is TGTGCCAGCAGTGAGGGACTAGCGGGAGCAGTAAGTACCAATGAGCAGTTCTTC. Amino acids: CASSEGLAGAVSTNEQFF.

This clonotype was recorded at least ten times. The chain uses TRBV29-1 and TRBJ2-6, with D uncertain. CDR1 and CDR2 from the germline V gene are SQVTM and ANQGSEA. V was clipped by 5 bases and J by 0 bases, with 8 bases between them. This CDR3 has 14 amino acids. CDR3 coding DNA: TGCAGCGTTACAAGTCCCTCTGGGGCCAACGTCCTGACTTTC. Its protein product is CSVTSPSGANVLTF.

This clonotype has a count of ten or more. The J gene is TRBJ2-3, the V gene TRBV9; perhaps TRBD1 as D (6 bases). Germline assignment: CDR1 SGDLS and CDR2 YYNGEE. V was trimmed by 0 bases and J by 4 bases, leaving 12 bases between them. This CDR3 is built from 15 residues. CDR3 in amino acids: CASSVEAGAADTQYF. The CDR3 nucleotides read TGTGCCAGCAGCGTAGAAGCAGGGGCAGCAGATACGCAGTATTTT.